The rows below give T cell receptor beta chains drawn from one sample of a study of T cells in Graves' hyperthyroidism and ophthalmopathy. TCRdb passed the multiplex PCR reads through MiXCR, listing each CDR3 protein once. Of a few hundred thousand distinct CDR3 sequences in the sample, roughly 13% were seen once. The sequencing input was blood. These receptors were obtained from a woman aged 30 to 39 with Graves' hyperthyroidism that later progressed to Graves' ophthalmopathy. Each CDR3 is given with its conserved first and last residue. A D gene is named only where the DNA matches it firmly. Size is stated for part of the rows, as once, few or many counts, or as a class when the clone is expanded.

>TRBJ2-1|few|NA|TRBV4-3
CASSLLSRDNEQFF
TGCGCCAGCAGCCTCCTCTCGCGAGACAATGAGCAGTTCTTC
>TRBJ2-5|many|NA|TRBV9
CASSPQLQETQYF
TGTGCCAGCAGCCCACAGTTACAAGAGACCCAGTACTTC
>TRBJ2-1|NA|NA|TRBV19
CASTRATSPYNEQFF
TGTGCCAGTACACGAGCCACCAGCCCCTACAATGAGCAGTTCTTC
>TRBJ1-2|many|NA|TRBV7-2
CASSLNNYGYTF
TGTGCCAGCAGTTTAAATAATTATGGCTACACCTTC
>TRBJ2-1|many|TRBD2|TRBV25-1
CASSESGGGRYNEQFF
TGTGCCAGCAGTGAATCAGGCGGCGGGAGATACAATGAGCAGTTCTTC
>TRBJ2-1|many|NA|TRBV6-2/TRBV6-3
CASSPEAWNEQFF
TGTGCCAGCTCCCCCGAGGCATGGAATGAGCAGTTCTTC
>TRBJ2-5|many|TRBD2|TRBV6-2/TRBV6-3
CASSWTSGGETQYF
TGTGCCAGCAGTTGGACTAGCGGAGGAGAGACCCAGTACTTC
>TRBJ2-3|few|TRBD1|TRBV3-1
CASSQERQGADTDTQYF
TGTGCCAGCAGCCAAGAGAGACAGGGGGCCGACACAGATACGCAGTATTTT
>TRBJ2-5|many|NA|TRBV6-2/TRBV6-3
CASSYPDTPAETQYF
TGTGCCAGCAGTTACCCCGACACCCCGGCAGAGACCCAGTACTTC
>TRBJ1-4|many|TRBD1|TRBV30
CAWHPQGHGEKLFF
TGTGCCTGGCACCCACAGGGGCACGGTGAAAAACTGTTTTTT
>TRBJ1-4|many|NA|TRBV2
CASSTRNRDANEKLFF
TGTGCCAGCAGTACTCGAAACAGGGATGCTAATGAAAAACTGTTTTTT
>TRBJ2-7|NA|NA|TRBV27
CASTNGVSYEQYF
TGTGCCAGCACCAATGGAGTTTCCTACGAGCAGTACTTC
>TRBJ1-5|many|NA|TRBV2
CASSGGYYRDQPQHF
TGTGCCAGCAGTGGGGGATATTATCGGGATCAGCCCCAGCATTTT